The rows below give T cell receptor beta chains drawn from one sample of a study of T cell responses to AZD1222 COVID-19 vaccine. TCRdb's copy holds only in-frame clones and misses some; the assay was immunoSEQ multiplex PCR. The data hold over 95,000 clones, with just under 90% observed a single time. This sample comprised peripheral blood, obtained on day 0 of AZD1222 vaccination. The receptors shown here come from an adult in good health. Each CDR3 is given with its conserved first and last residue. The D gene is left open where the match is weak. Clone size is given for some rows only: seen once, a few or many times, or a class if the clone is expanded.

TRBJ2-7 . . TRBV27 TGTGCCAGCAGCCGCACGGGGGCCTACGAGCAGTACTTC CASSRTGAYEQYF
TRBJ2-1 TRBD2 . TRBV4-2 TGTGCCAGCAGCCAAGAGGGGGGACTAGCGGGATTCAATGAGCAGTTCTTC CASSQEGGLAGFNEQFF
TRBJ1-2 . . TRBV7-9 TGTGCCAGCAGCTTAGGTATCAACTATGGCTACACCTTC CASSLGINYGYTF
TRBJ2-2 TRBD2 . TRBV6-1 TGTGCCAGCAGTGAAGATCCCGGGACTAGCCTCACCGGGGAGCTGTTTTTT CASSEDPGTSLTGELFF
TRBJ2-2 . . TRBV19 TGTGCCAGTAGTGTCGGAACCGGGGAGCTGTTTTTT CASSVGTGELFF
TRBJ2-2 . . TRBV21-1 TGTGCCAGCAGCAAAGTTGGGACTCCTAACACCGGGGAGCTGTTTTTT CASSKVGTPNTGELFF
TRBJ2-1 TRBD2 . TRBV27 TGTGCCAGCAGTTTTCAACAGACTAGCGGAGGGCTTAATGAGCAGTTCTTC CASSFQQTSGGLNEQFF
TRBJ2-2 TRBD1 . TRBV5-1 TGCGCCAGCAGCCCGGGGACAGGGACCGCGTTCGCCGGGGAGCTGTTTTTT CASSPGTGTAFAGELFF
TRBJ2-3 . . TRBV6-2/TRBV6-3 TGTGCCAGCAGCGAATGGGGGTTCGGCACAGATACGCAGTATTTT CASSEWGFGTDTQYF
TRBJ1-5 TRBD1 . TRBV6-2/TRBV6-3 TGTGCCAGCAGTAAGATCTTGACAGGGTATAGCAATCAGCCCCAGCATTTT CASSKILTGYSNQPQHF
TRBJ2-3 TRBD2 . TRBV28 TGTGCCAGCAGTTTCCGGACTGGCGGGAGATGGGAGAATACGCAGTATTTT CASSFRTGGRWENTQYF
TRBJ1-6 . . TRBV2 TGTGCCAGCACCCAGGTCGGGGGATATAATTCACCCCTCCACTTT CASTQVGGYNSPLHF
TRBJ1-4 TRBD1 . TRBV9 TGTGCCAGCAGCCCAAACCCAGGGGGCAGGGGTCCTGAAAAACTGTTTTTT CASSPNPGGRGPEKLFF
TRBJ2-2 TRBD2 . TRBV5-6 TGTGCCAGCAGCCGAGAGCTTTTGACTAGCGCCGGGGAGCTGTTTTTT CASSRELLTSAGELFF
TRBJ2-2 . few TRBV27 TGTGCCAGCAGTTTACAGGGTAGCGGGGAGCTGTTTTTT CASSLQGSGELFF
TRBJ2-7 . . TRBV23-1 TGCGCCAGCAGTCACCCCGGGAACTCGACGCGCGGGCAGTACTTC CASSHPGNSTRGQYF
TRBJ1-2 . . TRBV14 TGTGCCAGCAGCTCGGACGGGTACTATGGCTACACCTTC CASSSDGYYGYTF
TRBJ2-7 TRBD2 . TRBV30 TGTGCCTGGAACCCGGTGGGGGGGTCCGAGCAGTACTTC CAWNPVGGSEQYF
TRBJ1-1 TRBD1 . TRBV30 TGTGCCTGGAGTAGACAGGGAGGAACTGAAGCTTTCTTT CAWSRQGGTEAFF
TRBJ2-7 . . TRBV10-1 TGCGCCAGCAGTGACACGATTGCTTACGAGCAGTACTTC CASSDTIAYEQYF
TRBJ2-5 TRBD2 . TRBV7-2 TGTGCCAGCAGCCCCAGGGGAGCGGGAGGCGGAGAGACCCAGTACTTC CASSPRGAGGGETQYF
TRBJ1-1 . . TRBV11-2 TGTGCCAGCAGCTTAGAGGCCGGGAACACTGAAGCTTTCTTT CASSLEAGNTEAFF
TRBJ1-4 . . TRBV21-1 TGTGCCAGCAGCAGAGGCAGGAGGGTGTCAACTAATGAAAAACTGTTTTTT CASSRGRRVSTNEKLFF
TRBJ1-3 TRBD1 . TRBV5-5 TGTGCCAGCAGCCCGGGACAGGGCCCAGCCTCTGGAAACACCATATATTTT CASSPGQGPASGNTIYF
TRBJ1-1 . few TRBV7-9 TGTGCCAGCAGCTTTTCGGCCGTTGGGGCTTTCTTT CASSFSAVGAFF
TRBJ1-1 . . TRBV5-6 TGTGCCAGCAGCTTGGGCCGTGGCGCGTACACTGAAGCTTTCTTT CASSLGRGAYTEAFF
TRBJ1-1 TRBD1 . TRBV9 TGTGCCAGCAGCGTAGTCGACAGGGGGGACACTGAAGCTTTCTTT CASSVVDRGDTEAFF
TRBJ1-4 . once TRBV28 TGTGCCAGCAGTTCCAGAAGTAATGAAAAACTGTTTTTT CASSSRSNEKLFF
TRBJ2-3 . . TRBV3-1/TRBV3-2 TGTGCCAGCGGCCATAGGTCAGATACGCAGTATTTT CASGHRSDTQYF
TRBJ2-3 TRBD1 . TRBV6-2/TRBV6-3 TGTGCCAGCAGTTACTCCCTTCAAACCCAGGGGGACCTCACAGATACGCAGTATTTT CASSYSLQTQGDLTDTQYF
TRBJ2-5 . . TRBV5-4 TGTGCCAGCAGCGGGACGGCCCAAGAGACCCAGTACTTC CASSGTAQETQYF
TRBJ2-1 . . TRBV27 TGTGCCAGCAGCCTCAATCCTATATCAGGGAACCATGAGCAGTTCTTC CASSLNPISGNHEQFF
TRBJ1-2 . . TRBV12-3/TRBV12-4 TGTGCCAGCGGGACGGGAACTATGAGCTACACCTTC CASGTGTMSYTF
TRBJ2-1 TRBD2 . TRBV6-5 TGTGCCACCCGACTAGCCTCCTACAATGAGCAGTTCTTC CATRLASYNEQFF
TRBJ2-7 . . TRBV7-3 TGTGCCAGCAGCTCGACCGGGGGTGCCTACGAGCAGTACTTC CASSSTGGAYEQYF